The 22 T cell receptor beta chains given below trace back to one sample, sequenced in a study of cytomegalovirus exposure and HLA in healthy donors. PCR involved 60 Vbeta and 13 Jbeta primers. Using immunoSEQ multiplex PCR, the repertoire was profiled, and TCRdb retains in-frame clones only, with some absent. Here the sample spans 100,000 to 150,000 clones, 70% to 75% being singletons. Sequencing used PBMCs. All receptors come from a woman in her thirties or forties in good health and CMV-seropositive.

The rearrangement joins TRBV2 to TRBJ1-5, with a weak D call TRBD1 (5 bases). CDR1 and CDR2 from the germline V gene are SNHLY and FYNNEI. Trimming removed 6 bases at V and 7 bases at J, with 16 bases between. The CDR3 extends over 14 amino acids. In DNA, the CDR3 is TGTGCCAGCAGCCACGGGGATGGGGGGCAGCCCCAGCATTTT. Protein sequence: CASSHGDGGQPQHF.

The V call is TRBV6-5, the J call TRBJ1-2; perhaps TRBD1 as D (5 bases). V was trimmed by 2 bases and J by 8 bases, leaving 12 bases between them. The CDR3 is made up of 13 amino acids. Germline V gene data show CDR1 as MNHEY and CDR2 as SVGAGI. For the CDR3, the DNA is TGTGCCAGCAGTTACCGCGGGGGGGAGGGCTACACCTTC. Protein product: CASSYRGGEGYTF.

The J gene is TRBJ1-5, the V gene TRBV18; 7 bases line up with TRBD1. With V trimmed by 6 bases and J by 5 bases, 4 bases remained unmatched. This CDR3 comprises 13 residues. The germline V gene encodes CDR1 KGHSH and CDR2 LQKENI. CDR3 amino acids: CASSETGDQPQHF. The CDR3, as DNA: TGTGCCAGCTCTGAAACAGGGGATCAGCCCCAGCATTTT.

The chain is built from TRBV21-1 and TRBJ1-4. TRBV21-1 is termed a pseudogene. The CDR3 spans 13 residues. CDR3: CASSHGGNEKLFF. Here the CDR3 DNA reads TGTGCCAGCAGCCACGGGGGTAATGAAAAACTGTTTTTT.

Only a few counts were recorded for this clone. J is TRBJ2-7 and V is TRBV30; D is possibly TRBD2 (6 bases). The CDR3 totals 14 residues. Trimming shortened V by 0 bases and J by 7 bases, and 16 bases separated the two germline ends. Germline lookup yields CDR1 GTSNPN and CDR2 SVGIG (reference sequence). The CDR3 DNA reads as TGTGCCTGGAGTGTCCCTGGGGGGAGTGGTGAGCAGTACTTC. It translates to CAWSVPGGSGEQYF.

This chain links TRBV7-8 with TRBJ1-1; D is undetermined. Germline V CDR1 and CDR2: SGHVS, FQNEAQ. This CDR3 region has 16 residues. The ends were cut back, 2 bases at V and 4 bases at J, with 17 bases in the middle. As DNA, the CDR3 is TGTGCCAGCAGCTTACGGGGTGCCGTGATGAGCACTGAAGCTTTCTTT. The encoded protein is CASSLRGAVMSTEAFF.

V usage is TRBV7-2 and J usage is TRBJ2-1; tentatively, D is TRBD2 (6 bases). Germline V gives CDR1 SGHTA, CDR2 FQGNSA. This CDR3 comprises 14 residues. The V end lost 5 bases, the J end lost 10 bases, and 18 bases lay between the germline ends. CDR3 sequence (DNA): TGTGCCAGCAGCCAGGGACTCGGTACAAAGGAGCAGTTCTTC. Protein product: CASSQGLGTKEQFF.

The rearrangement joins TRBV9 to TRBJ1-2; TRBD1 aligns across 11 bases. This CDR3 is 14 amino acids long. Germline values: CDR1 SGDLS, CDR2 YYNGEE. The ends lost 2 bases at V and 9 bases at J; junction bases unmatched: 6. The CDR3 region is CASSVDRGRTRYTF. The CDR3 region has the DNA TGTGCCAGCAGCGTGGACAGGGGGCGGACTCGCTACACCTTC.

The J gene is TRBJ1-4, the V gene TRBV28; D gene unclear. Germline-derived CDR1 and CDR2 are MDHEN and SYDVKM. V lost 6 bases, J lost 7 bases, and 12 bases lay in between. This CDR3 spans 13 amino acids. The CDR3 here is CASRRDQGEKLFF. The CDR3 DNA follows: TGTGCCAGCAGACGGGATCAAGGTGAAAAACTGTTTTTT.

J is TRBJ1-4 and V is TRBV29-1; 10 nucleotides align to TRBD1. The V gene's germline CDR1 is SQVTM and CDR2 ANQGSEA. This CDR3 region has 14 residues. The V gene end was trimmed by 0 bases and the J gene end by 8 bases; junction bases not matched to a gene: 3. The CDR3 nucleotides are TGCAGCGTTGAAGATCTGGGACAGGGGGAAAAACTGTTTTTT. Its protein product is CSVEDLGQGEKLFF. Filled out from reference TRBV29-1 and TRBJ1-4, the complete variable domain reads SAVISQKPSRDICQRGTSLTIQCQVDSQVTMMFWYRQQPGQSLTLIATANQGSEATYESGFVIDKFPISRPNLTFSTLTVSNMSPEDSSIYLCSVEDLGQGEKLFFGSGTQLSVL.

The chain couples TRBV30 to TRBJ1-4, with TRBD1 as a possible D gene (5 bases). CDR1 and CDR2 from the germline V gene are GTSNPN and SVGIG (reference sequence). Trimming removed 4 bases from V and 2 bases from J, with 8 bases in between. The CDR3 has 13 amino acids. The CDR3 protein is CAWTGSTNEKLFF. The CDR3 DNA follows: TGTGCCTGGACAGGGTCCACTAATGAAAAACTGTTTTTT.

The chain carries TRBV11-3 and TRBJ1-1; 7 bases line up with TRBD1. Germline V gives CDR1 SGHNT, CDR2 YENEEA. The CDR3 spans 13 residues. J was trimmed by 8 bases and V by 3 bases; bases with no gene match: 6. Here the CDR3 DNA reads TGTGCCAGCAGCTTCACACAGGGGACCGAAGCTTTCTTT. Its translation: CASSFTQGTEAFF. Filled out from reference TRBV11-3 and TRBJ1-1, the complete variable domain reads EAGVVQSPRYKIIEKKQPVAFWCNPISGHNTLYWYLQNLGQGPELLIRYENEEAVDDSQLPKDRFSAERLKGVDSTLKIQPAELGDSAVYLCASSFTQGTEAFFGQGTRLTVV.

The chain employs TRBV27 and TRBJ2-5; 11 bases agree with TRBD2. The CDR3 loop spans 17 amino acids. Germline CDR1 reads MNHEY; CDR2 reads SMNVEV (reference sequence). The trim removed 4 bases at V and 1 base at J, leaving 8 bases unmatched. The CDR3 nucleotides read TGTGCCAGCAGTTCCTCTAGCGGGAGGACTCGCCAAGAGACCCAGTACTTC. This sequence encodes CASSSSSGRTRQETQYF.

The gene calls are TRBV4-3 and TRBJ1-1; TRBD1 matches 8 bases. After removal of 4 bases from V and 0 bases from J, the junction contained 1 base not matched to a gene. The CDR3 runs 14 residues. Germline CDR1 LGHNA, CDR2 YSLEER. This CDR3 is CASSPGQVNTEAFF. CDR3 DNA sequence: TGCGCCAGCAGCCCGGGACAGGTGAACACTGAAGCTTTCTTT.

This clone has more than one count but fewer than ten. The chain joins TRBV7-2 to TRBJ2-7; TRBD1 agrees at 12 bases. This CDR3 is 15 amino acids long. Germline V CDR1 and CDR2: SGHTA, FQGNSA. Germline trimming cut 5 bases from V and 5 bases from J; bases unmatched to any gene: 7. CDR3 bases: TGTGCCAGCAGCCCGGGACAGGGGGCGGTCCACGAGCAGTACTTC. This sequence encodes CASSPGQGAVHEQYF.

The rearrangement uses TRBV2 and TRBJ2-7; a possible D gene is TRBD1 (6 bases). The CDR3 is made up of 15 amino acids. With 7 bases removed from V and 2 bases from J, the gap between germline ends came to 18 bases. The germline V gene has CDR1 SNHLY and CDR2 FYNNEI. The CDR3 coding sequence is TGTGCCAGCATAGCCCCCGGGACACCCGCCTACGAGCAGTACTTC. Translating gives CASIAPGTPAYEQYF.

The table lists this clone with a count of one. The rearrangement uses TRBV27 and TRBJ2-1, with a weak D call TRBD2 (5 bases). The CDR3 loop spans 11 amino acids. Germline CDR1 is MNHEY and CDR2 is SMNVEV (reference sequence). The V and J ends lost 7 bases and 12 bases respectively, with 13 bases between them. The CDR3 DNA reads as TGTGCCAGCATTACGCCGGGGAGGCAGTTCTTC. Its translation: CASITPGRQFF.

The chain employs TRBV28 and TRBJ1-3, with D unclear. This CDR3 region has 14 residues. Per the germline V gene, CDR1 is MDHEN and CDR2 is SYDVKM. V lost 7 bases, J lost 2 bases, and 12 bases lay in between. CDR3 sequence: CASTKGSTGNTIYF. CDR3 DNA sequence: TGTGCCAGCACGAAAGGGAGCACTGGAAACACCATATATTTT.

In regard to this clone: Other DNA variants within this sample encode the same CDR3. The chain couples TRBV5-1 to TRBJ1-3; D is possibly TRBD1 (6 bases). CDR1 and CDR2 from the germline V gene are SGHRS and YFSETQ. V lost 0 bases to trimming and J lost 2 bases, with 9 bases between them. This CDR3 has 15 amino acids. The DNA for the CDR3 is TGCGCCAGCAGCTTGGAGGGGGTCACTGGAAACACCATATATTTT. It translates to CASSLEGVTGNTIYF.

This chain uses TRBV7-8 with TRBJ1-5, with TRBD1 as a possible D gene (6 bases). This CDR3 is 13 amino acids long. The germline gives CDR1 SGHVS, CDR2 FQNEAQ. The ends were cut back, 5 bases at V and 3 bases at J, with 8 bases in the middle. Written as DNA, the CDR3 is TGTGCCAGCAGCCGGACAGACAATCAGCCCCAGCATTTT. This translates into CASSRTDNQPQHF.

The chain carries TRBV19 and TRBJ1-5; D gene unclear. The germline CDR1 and CDR2 sequences are LNHDA and SQIVND (reference sequence). This CDR3 spans 13 amino acids. Trimming left V 3 bases short and J 5 bases short, with 8 bases between. CDR3 sequence reads: CASSMGQDQPQHF. CDR3 in DNA: TGTGCCAGTAGTATGGGCCAAGATCAGCCCCAGCATTTT.

The J gene is TRBJ1-2, the V gene TRBV7-2, with 7 nucleotides matching TRBD1. Trimming removed 4 bases from V and 8 bases from J; junction bases left unmatched: 7. This CDR3 contains 13 residues. Per the germline V gene, CDR1 is SGHTA and CDR2 is FQGNSA. The CDR3 DNA follows: TGTGCCAGCAGCTCCCAGACAGGGCGGGGCTACACCTTC. It is translated as CASSSQTGRGYTF.